The 29 T cell receptor beta chains given below trace back to one sample, sequenced in a study of blood T cell repertoires in COVID-19 (dated by TCRdb to 2018 to 2021). Library preparation employed the immunoSEQ multiplex PCR assay. TCRdb took this table from immuneACCESS and kept in-frame rearrangements with V and J called. Such tables lack part of the clones; where checked against another copy, unresolved V genes explain under half of the gap, and the rest is unexplained. The sample data list approximately 300,000 clones, and 90% of these were observed just once. The ten most abundant clones make up 6.5% to 8% of the sample. Sequencing input: peripheral blood. The origin of the receptors is a woman younger than 45 with COVID-19, enrolled during active disease.

This chain links TRBV6-5 with TRBJ2-3, with TRBD1 matching 10 bases. The CDR3 contains 15 residues. Per the germline V gene, CDR1 is MNHEY and CDR2 is SVGAGI. J lost 4 bases, V lost 7 bases, and 8 bases had no gene match. CDR3 DNA: TGTGCCAGCATTCACAGGGACAGGGGTCCAGATACGCAGTATTTT. Amino acid sequence: CASIHRDRGPDTQYF.

A word on this clone: Other DNA sequences in the same sample also yield this CDR3. The J gene is TRBJ2-7, the V gene TRBV30, with 9 bases lining up with TRBD1. With V trimmed by 3 bases and J by 7 bases, 7 bases remained unmatched. Germline V lookup: CDR1 GTSNPN, CDR2 SVGIG (reference sequence). The CDR3 extends over 13 amino acids. Here the CDR3 reads CAWRGTGSGEQYF. As DNA, the CDR3 is TGTGCCTGGAGGGGGACAGGGTCCGGTGAGCAGTACTTC.

The chain employs TRBV2 and TRBJ2-3; 8 positions agree with TRBD2. CDR1 SNHLY and CDR2 FYNNEI come from the germline V gene. Trimming cost V 5 bases and J 7 bases; bases outside gene matches: 5. This CDR3 comprises 13 residues. CDR3 protein: CASSPASGYTQYF. Written as DNA, the CDR3 is TGTGCCAGCAGTCCCGCTAGCGGGTATACGCAGTATTTT.

DNA of the CDR3: TGTGCCAGCAGGGCTAGGGGTGAAAAACTGTTTTTT. It is translated as CASRARGEKLFF. The chain employs TRBV27 and TRBJ1-4, with D maybe TRBD1 (5 bases). Germline lookup yields CDR1 MNHEY and CDR2 SMNVEV (reference sequence). The CDR3 totals 12 residues. V lost 6 bases and J 7 bases, leaving 9 bases between the germline ends.

Details on this clone: The same CDR3 also results from other DNA sequences found in this sample. The genes are TRBV6-5 and TRBJ1-3; 7 bases line up with TRBD1. Per germline, CDR1 MNHEY and CDR2 SVGAGI. V lost 5 bases, J lost 1 base, and 2 bases stayed unmatched. The CDR3 runs 14 residues. CDR3 amino acids: CASSRTGSGNTIYF. CDR3 sequence (DNA): TGTGCCAGCAGTCGGACAGGTTCTGGAAACACCATATATTTT.

The chain carries TRBV3-1 (or the pseudogene TRBV3-2) and TRBJ2-7; a weak D match, TRBD1 (6 bases). This CDR3 is 15 amino acids long. The germline CDR1 and CDR2 sequences are LGHDT and YNNKEL (reference sequence). The V end lost 1 base, the J end lost 6 bases, and 16 bases lay between the germline ends. The CDR3 here is CASSQAQGYPPEQYF. CDR3 DNA: TGTGCCAGCAGCCAAGCGCAGGGGTACCCTCCCGAGCAGTACTTC.

The chain joins TRBV4-1 to TRBJ2-5; 10 bases are shared with TRBD2. This CDR3 is 15 amino acids long. Germline lookup yields CDR1 MGHRA and CDR2 YSYEKL. V shed 4 bases and J 5 bases; nucleotides not matched to a gene: 7. In DNA form, the CDR3 reads TGCGCCAGCAGCCCGGGACTAGCGTTGTCCGAGACCCAGTACTTC. Translation gives CASSPGLALSETQYF.

This clone was picked up a small number of times. This chain joins TRBV15 and TRBJ1-6, with TRBD1 identical over 7 bases. The CDR3 is 13 residues long. V gave up 5 bases and J gave up 9 bases; unmatched junction bases: 4. The germline gives CDR1 LNHNV, CDR2 YYDKDF (reference sequence). The CDR3 loop reads CATSRHRGSPLHF. The DNA of the CDR3 is TGTGCCACCAGCCGACACAGGGGTTCACCCCTCCACTTT.

The chain carries TRBV4-1 and TRBJ2-1; 7 nucleotides align to TRBD2. This CDR3 has 16 residues. Germline loops: CDR1 MGHRA, CDR2 YSYEKL. Losses at the gene ends were 6 bases for V and 12 bases for J; bases not matched to a gene: 20. Here the CDR3 reads CASSRSGAGDLRVQFF. The DNA for the CDR3 is TGCGCCAGCAGTCGGTCGGGTGCGGGGGACCTTCGGGTGCAGTTCTTC.

V and J are TRBV19 and TRBJ2-5, with a tentative D call TRBD2 (5 bases). CDR3 length: 13 residues. V was pared by 1 base and J by 9 bases, with 12 bases between. CDR1 and CDR2 from the germline V gene are LNHDA and SQIVND (reference sequence). The CDR3 region has the DNA TGTGCCAGTAGTATAGCGGTGGCGCGGGCCCAGTACTTC. Translating it yields CASSIAVARAQYF.

The J gene is TRBJ1-6, the V gene TRBV5-1; 11 bases line up with TRBD1. The V segment lost 7 bases and the J segment 9 bases; nucleotides outside the gene matches: 6. Per germline, CDR1 SGHRS and CDR2 YFSETQ. The CDR3 length is 14 residues. The CDR3 DNA sequence: TGCGCCAGCGCCCCCGGGACAGGGGGTTCACCCCTCCACTTT. Protein sequence: CASAPGTGGSPLHF.

The rearrangement uses TRBV4-1 and TRBJ2-4; TRBD1 matches 7 bases. The CDR3 length is 15 residues. The germline gives CDR1 MGHRA, CDR2 YSYEKL. V shed 2 bases, J shed 6 bases, and the junction held 7 bases outside the gene matches. The CDR3 region is CASSQPRQGLNIQYF. The CDR3, as DNA: TGCGCCAGCAGCCAACCTCGACAGGGCTTAAACATTCAGTACTTC.

This chain uses TRBV3-1 (or the pseudogene TRBV3-2) with TRBJ2-7; D may be TRBD2 (6 bases). CDR3 length: 12 amino acids. CDR1 LGHDT and CDR2 YNNKEL come from the germline V gene (reference sequence). V dropped 8 bases and J dropped 3 bases, with 11 bases sitting between them. The DNA of the CDR3 is TGTGCCAGCGGGAGGTCCTTCTACGAGCAGTACTTC. Its protein is CASGRSFYEQYF.

The table lists this clone with a count of one. The V gene is TRBV30, the J gene TRBJ2-5, with D hard to call. The CDR3 is made up of 15 amino acids. CDR1 GTSNPN and CDR2 SVGIG come from the germline V gene (reference sequence). V was trimmed by 0 bases and J by 4 bases, leaving 15 bases between them. The CDR3 here is CAWSVGGLWVETQYF. The CDR3 coding sequence is TGTGCCTGGAGTGTAGGTGGGCTATGGGTAGAGACCCAGTACTTC.

The chain combines TRBV10-3 with TRBJ2-1; tentatively, D is TRBD1 (5 bases). CDR1 and CDR2 from the germline V gene are ENHRY and SYGVKD. The CDR3 covers 11 residues. V was pared by 6 bases and J by 9 bases, with 9 bases between. CDR3 residues: CAIRETAEQFF. For the CDR3, the DNA is TGTGCCATCAGGGAGACAGCTGAGCAGTTCTTC.

The rearrangement links TRBV21-1 to TRBJ2-4; the DNA was not used to check the table's D call, TRBD1. TRBV21-1 is a known pseudogene. The CDR3 sequence is 17 residues long. The CDR3 loop reads CASSPDRGGKAKNIQYF. For the CDR3, the DNA is TGTGCCAGCAGCCCGGACAGGGGAGGGAAAGCCAAAAACATTCAGTACTTC.

This clone appeared a few times. The CDR3 region has the DNA TGTGCCAGCAGTACCCACTACAGGAGGAACACCGGGGAGCTGTTTTTT. Encoded protein: CASSTHYRRNTGELFF. The V gene is TRBV28, the J gene TRBJ2-2; possible D gene TRBD1, 5 bases. V was pared by 5 bases and J by 1 base, with 14 bases between. CDR1 MDHEN and CDR2 SYDVKM come from the germline V gene. CDR3 length equals 16 residues.

The chain combines TRBV9 with TRBJ1-4, with 7 bases matching TRBD1. V was pared by 2 bases and J by 8 bases, with 3 bases of the junction left unmatched. The length of the CDR3 is 13 residues. CDR1 is SGDLS and CDR2 is YYNGEE in the germline V gene. The CDR3 loop is CASSVGTEEKLFF. CDR3 DNA sequence: TGTGCCAGCAGCGTGGGGACAGAAGAAAAACTGTTTTTT.

The chain couples TRBV10-3 to TRBJ2-5, with TRBD2 matching 13 bases. Germline values: CDR1 ENHRY, CDR2 SYGVKD. The CDR3 totals 17 residues. V was clipped by 6 bases and J by 4 bases; unmatched bases: 11. CDR3 DNA: TGTGCCATCAGCCACGGACTAGCGGGAGTAGGCGGAGAGACCCAGTACTTC. Protein product: CAISHGLAGVGGETQYF.

The rearrangement joins TRBV29-1 to TRBJ1-1; the D is unclear. The CDR3 runs to 12 residues. Trimming left V 5 bases short and J 4 bases short, with 11 bases between. The germline CDR1 and CDR2 sequences are SQVTM and ANQGSEA. The CDR3 coding sequence is TGCAGCGTTCCAGCGGTCACCACTGAAGCTTTCTTT. It specifies CSVPAVTTEAFF.

The chain links TRBV27 to TRBJ1-5; tentative D call: TRBD1 (5 bases). The CDR3 consists of 16 residues. Trimming cost V 8 bases and J 4 bases, with 21 bases left between them. The germline V gene encodes CDR1 MNHEY and CDR2 SMNVEV (reference sequence). As DNA, the CDR3 is TGTGCCAGCGCCATTTTTGGGGCTGCCTATAATCAGCCCCAGCATTTT. It translates to CASAIFGAAYNQPQHF.

This chain uses TRBV10-2 with TRBJ1-1, with D tentatively TRBD1 (5 bases). Deletions cut 7 bases from V and 3 bases from J, with 12 bases between. The CDR3 extends over 13 amino acids. The germline V gene encodes CDR1 WSHSY and CDR2 SAAADI. The chain's CDR3 is CASTVGGDTEAFF. CDR3 sequence (DNA): TGCGCCAGCACGGTTGGAGGGGACACTGAAGCTTTCTTT.

The chain combines TRBV10-3 with TRBJ1-1; D remains ambiguous. Trimming shortened V by 6 bases and J by 6 bases, and 20 bases separated the two germline ends. The CDR3 is 15 residues long. The germline gives CDR1 ENHRY, CDR2 SYGVKD. The DNA for the CDR3 is TGTGCCATCAGGGCTCGTACGGAACATGGGCCTGAAGCTTTCTTT. Its protein is CAIRARTEHGPEAFF.

The J gene is TRBJ2-7, the V gene TRBV11-2; TRBD2 matches 8 bases. Germline V gene lookup returns CDR1 SGHAT and CDR2 FQNNGV. V dropped 5 bases and J dropped 2; count of bases not matched to a gene: 8. This CDR3 spans 15 amino acids. The CDR3 loop is CASSPTLAVTYEQYF. The CDR3 coding sequence is TGTGCCAGCAGCCCCACACTAGCGGTCACCTACGAGCAGTACTTC.

The rearrangement joins TRBV27 to TRBJ2-7; 7 nucleotides match TRBD2. V dropped 6 bases and J dropped 2; count of bases not matched to a gene: 7. The CDR3 is made up of 14 amino acids. Germline V gene lookup returns CDR1 MNHEY and CDR2 SMNVEV (reference sequence). The CDR3 region has the DNA TGTGCCAGCAGATCAGCGGGACTCGCCTACGAGCAGTACTTC. The encoded protein is CASRSAGLAYEQYF.

The rearrangement uses TRBV28 and TRBJ2-7; 7 bases agree with TRBD2. The length of the CDR3 is 16 residues. Looked up from germline, CDR1 is MDHEN and CDR2 is SYDVKM. With 5 bases clipped from V and 7 bases from J, the junction kept 17 bases outside the gene matches. The CDR3 region is CASSLTQGSGVREQYF. The DNA of the CDR3 is TGTGCCAGCAGTCTAACCCAGGGCAGCGGGGTGAGGGAGCAGTACTTC.

The chain recombines TRBV28 with TRBJ1-2; 7 nucleotides match TRBD1. The CDR3 contains 15 residues. Trimming took 4 bases from V and 7 from J; bases not matched to a gene: 12. Germline V CDR1 and CDR2: MDHEN, SYDVKM. The CDR3 protein is CASSSPGQPNVGYTF. The DNA of the CDR3 is TGTGCCAGCAGTTCACCGGGACAGCCCAATGTTGGCTACACCTTC.

The V call is TRBV7-9, the J call TRBJ2-1; 7 nucleotides agree with TRBD2. This CDR3 contains 15 residues. With V trimmed by 5 bases and J by 6 bases, 10 bases remained unmatched. CDR1 and CDR2 (germline): SEHNR, FQNEAQ (reference sequence). The CDR3 nucleotides are TGTGCCAGCAGCCCGGGTTGGACTAGACGCAATGAGCAGTTCTTC. Encoded protein: CASSPGWTRRNEQFF.

This clone was seen only once. The V gene is TRBV6-5, the J gene TRBJ1-1; tentatively, D is TRBD1 (6 bases). Trimming stripped 10 bases from V and 3 bases from J, with 15 bases between. The length of the CDR3 is 13 residues. Germline V gene data show CDR1 as MNHEY and CDR2 as SVGAGI. CDR3 region: CATRQGQYTEAFF. As DNA, the CDR3 is TGTGCCACCCGACAAGGACAGTACACTGAAGCTTTCTTT.